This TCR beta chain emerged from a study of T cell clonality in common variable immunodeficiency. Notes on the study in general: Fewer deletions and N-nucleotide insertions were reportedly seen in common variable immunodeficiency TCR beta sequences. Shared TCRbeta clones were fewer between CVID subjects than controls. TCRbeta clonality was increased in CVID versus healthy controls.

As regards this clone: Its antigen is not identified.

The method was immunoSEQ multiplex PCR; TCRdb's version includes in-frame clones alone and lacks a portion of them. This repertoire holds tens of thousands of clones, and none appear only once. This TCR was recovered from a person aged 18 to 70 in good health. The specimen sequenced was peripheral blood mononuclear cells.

This CDR3 is CASSSSQTQISEQYF. The CDR3 bases that were read are TGCGCCAGCAGCTCTTCTCAGACACAGATAAGCGAG. The chain couples TRBV5-1 to TRBJ2-7, with D unclear. The observed sequence ends 3 residues before the CDR3 terminus, with the missing tail filled in from the germline J gene. Trimming took off 3 bases at V and 6 bases at J, with 19 bases between the two ends. Germline assignment: CDR1 SGHRS and CDR2 YFSETQ. CDR3 size: 15 residues.